Listed below are T cell receptor beta chains from one sample, sequenced in a study of blood T cell repertoires in COVID-19. TCRdb's copy holds only in-frame clones and misses some; the assay was immunoSEQ multiplex PCR. The sample lists more than 400,000 clones, approximately 83% seen once, with 3.2% in the top ten. Input material: peripheral blood. These receptors originate from a human donor in a cohort sampled during active COVID-19. Both conserved end residues are part of each CDR3. D genes are given only for firm matches. Clone size is stated in some rows and not others, as once, few, many or a class when expanded.

J gene: TRBJ2-1; D gene: NA; clone size: NA; V gene: TRBV18; CDR3 protein: CASSPGGGSYNEQFF; CDR3 DNA: TGTGCCAGCTCACCCGGCGGTGGCTCCTACAATGAGCAGTTCTTC
J gene: TRBJ2-3; D gene: TRBD2; clone size: NA; V gene: TRBV7-9; CDR3 protein: CASSSTSGRRRDTQYF; CDR3 DNA: TGTGCCAGCAGCTCTACTAGCGGGAGGAGACGAGATACGCAGTATTTT
J gene: TRBJ1-1; D gene: TRBD1; clone size: once; V gene: TRBV27; CDR3 protein: CASSLRQGITEAFF; CDR3 DNA: TGTGCCAGCAGTTTAAGACAGGGAATCACTGAAGCTTTCTTT
J gene: TRBJ2-3; D gene: NA; clone size: NA; V gene: TRBV5-5; CDR3 protein: CASSFGSSGLTDTQYF; CDR3 DNA: TGTGCCAGCAGCTTCGGAAGCAGCGGCCTCACAGATACGCAGTATTTT
J gene: TRBJ1-2; D gene: NA; clone size: NA; V gene: TRBV28; CDR3 protein: CASTQPTIQGGLLGYTF; CDR3 DNA: TGTGCCAGCACCCAACCCACCATCCAGGGAGGCCTATTGGGCTACACCTTC
J gene: TRBJ1-2; D gene: TRBD1; clone size: few; V gene: TRBV19; CDR3 protein: CASSDRAGYGYTF; CDR3 DNA: TGTGCCAGTAGTGACAGGGCTGGGTATGGCTACACCTTC
J gene: TRBJ2-5; D gene: TRBD1; clone size: NA; V gene: TRBV6-4; CDR3 protein: CASSDPAGQEQETQYF; CDR3 DNA: TGTGCCAGCAGTGACCCAGCAGGACAGGAACAAGAGACCCAGTACTTC
J gene: TRBJ1-4; D gene: NA; clone size: NA; V gene: TRBV19; CDR3 protein: CASSIRGLTNEKLFF; CDR3 DNA: TGTGCCAGTAGTATTCGGGGACTGACTAATGAAAAACTGTTTTTT
J gene: TRBJ1-4; D gene: NA; clone size: once; V gene: TRBV10-3; CDR3 protein: CAIRQGDEKLFF; CDR3 DNA: TGTGCCATCAGGCAGGGCGATGAAAAACTGTTTTTT
J gene: TRBJ2-2; D gene: TRBD1; clone size: NA; V gene: TRBV30; CDR3 protein: CAREQGAGTGELFF; CDR3 DNA: TGTGCCCGGGAACAGGGGGCTGGCACCGGGGAGCTGTTTTTT
J gene: TRBJ2-5; D gene: TRBD2; clone size: NA; V gene: TRBV6-2/TRBV6-3; CDR3 protein: CASSYPFPPTSGSEETQYF; CDR3 DNA: TGTGCCAGCAGTTACCCTTTCCCCCCGACTAGCGGGAGTGAAGAGACCCAGTACTTC
J gene: TRBJ1-4; D gene: TRBD1; clone size: once; V gene: TRBV5-1; CDR3 protein: CASSSSTGREKLFF; CDR3 DNA: TGCGCCAGCAGCTCCTCGACAGGGAGAGAAAAACTGTTTTTT
J gene: TRBJ2-6; D gene: NA; clone size: NA; V gene: TRBV11-3; CDR3 protein: CASSRGSGANVLTF; CDR3 DNA: TGTGCCAGCAGCAGAGGCTCTGGGGCCAACGTCCTGACTTTC
J gene: TRBJ2-1; D gene: NA; clone size: NA; V gene: TRBV6-1; CDR3 protein: CASSDPVQLAVYREQFF; CDR3 DNA: TGTGCCAGCAGTGATCCGGTACAGCTCGCAGTCTACAGGGAGCAGTTCTTC
J gene: TRBJ2-7; D gene: NA; clone size: NA; V gene: TRBV7-2; CDR3 protein: CASSLGHSSSYEQYF; CDR3 DNA: TGTGCCAGCAGCCTGGGACATTCGAGCTCCTACGAGCAGTACTTC
J gene: TRBJ2-5; D gene: NA; clone size: once; V gene: TRBV7-9; CDR3 protein: CASSRGGAHETQYF; CDR3 DNA: TGTGCCAGCAGCCGTGGGGGGGCGCATGAGACCCAGTACTTC
J gene: TRBJ1-1; D gene: NA; clone size: NA; V gene: TRBV30; CDR3 protein: CAWRRIPGDTEAFF; CDR3 DNA: TGTGCCTGGAGAAGGATTCCGGGGGACACTGAAGCTTTCTTT